The source of this T cell receptor beta chain is a study of blood T cell repertoires in COVID-19. Clones were sequenced by immunoSEQ multiplex PCR, and TCRdb holds only the in-frame ones, with some missing. The data hold over 110,000 clones, with 84% observed a single time. The CDR3 runs to 12 residues. Trimming took 11 bases from V and 7 from J, leaving 15 bases between them. Germline values: CDR1 MNHEY, CDR2 SVGAGI. The TCR comes from a man aged 45-60 years in a cohort exposed to, infected with or recovered from COVID-19 (not recorded which). The chain has TRBV6-5 and TRBJ1-3; no clear D. Sequenced material: PBMCs or T cells enriched from blood (not recorded which). The CDR3 DNA sequence: TGTGCCTCGACGGCCGACGGGAACACCATATATTTT. Its protein product is CASTADGNTIYF.